These 26 T cell receptor beta chains share one sample of origin, sequenced in a study of blood T cell repertoires in COVID-19 (dated by TCRdb to 2018 to 2021). Library method: the immunoSEQ multiplex PCR assay. TCRdb holds this immuneACCESS table with in-frame rearrangements only. Some clones are missing; in checked studies, unresolved V genes explain under half, and the rest has no known cause. The sample yields around 110,000 clones; approximately 84% were counted once. Roughly 7.1% of the sample comes from the top ten. The specimen was peripheral blood. The receptors derive from a man between 65 and 80 years old with active or convalescent COVID-19.

The V call is TRBV11-3, the J call TRBJ2-3; D not resolved. Germline loops: CDR1 SGHNT, CDR2 YENEEA. V lost 7 bases and J lost 6, with 14 bases in between. The CDR3 sequence is 13 residues long. CDR3 DNA: TGTGCCAGCAAAAGCCGGGTTGGGGATACGCAGTATTTT. Protein sequence: CASKSRVGDTQYF. Supplemented by reference TRBV11-3 and TRBJ2-3, the full variable domain reads EAGVVQSPRYKIIEKKQPVAFWCNPISGHNTLYWYLQNLGQGPELLIRYENEEAVDDSQLPKDRFSAERLKGVDSTLKIQPAELGDSAVYLCASKSRVGDTQYFGPGTRLTVL.

The sample holds one count of this clone. This rearrangement joins TRBV29-1 to TRBJ1-1; 9 bases map to TRBD1. V lost 7 bases and J lost 5; bases outside the gene matches: 11. This CDR3 is built from 14 residues. From germline, CDR1 is SQVTM and CDR2 ANQGSEA. This CDR3 reads CSAVGQGRWTEAFF. CDR3 DNA sequence: TGCAGCGCGGTGGGACAGGGACGGTGGACTGAAGCTTTCTTT.

CDR3 loop: CASSSLVLVSGIQETQYF. The DNA for the CDR3 is TGTGCCAGCAGCTCCCTAGTTTTGGTATCGGGGATCCAAGAGACCCAGTACTTC. The chain joins TRBV7-6 to TRBJ2-5; perhaps TRBD2 as D (5 bases). The CDR3 sequence is 18 residues long. Between the trimmed V and J ends, which lost 4 bases and 1 base, there was a span of 22 bases. CDR1 and CDR2 from the germline V gene are SGHVS and FNYEAQ.

The V and J genes are TRBV7-3 and TRBJ2-7; a weak D match, TRBD1 (6 bases). V lost 4 bases and J lost 4, with 11 bases in between. This CDR3 comprises 13 residues. Germline values: CDR1 SGHTA, CDR2 FQGTGA. The CDR3 protein is CASSSGHQYEQYF. For the CDR3, the DNA is TGTGCCAGCAGCTCGGGACACCAGTACGAGCAGTACTTC.

This sequence joins TRBV24-1 and TRBJ1-2, with a weak D call TRBD1 (6 bases). The V gene's germline CDR1 is KGHDR and CDR2 SFDVKD. The CDR3 has 14 amino acids. V dropped 2 bases and J dropped 3 bases, with 9 bases sitting between them. The CDR3 here is CATSDSRTDYGYTF. CDR3 DNA sequence: TGTGCCACCAGTGATTCCCGGACAGACTATGGCTACACCTTC.

The chain's CDR3 is CASSLAGDGANVLTF. The CDR3 DNA is TGTGCCAGCAGCTTAGCCGGGGATGGGGCCAACGTCCTGACTTTC. V and J are TRBV7-9 and TRBJ2-6, with D possibly matching TRBD2 (5 bases). V gave up 0 bases and J gave up 3 bases, with 6 bases separating them. The CDR3 totals 15 residues. Looked up from germline, CDR1 is SEHNR and CDR2 is FQNEAQ (reference sequence).

The rearrangement joins TRBV7-9 to TRBJ2-3; the match to TRBD1 covers 12 bases. This CDR3 comprises 16 residues. Germline CDR1 and CDR2: SEHNR and FQNEAQ (reference sequence). Unmatched junction bases numbered 6, after V lost 5 bases and J lost 3 bases. CDR3 sequence (DNA): TGTGCCAGCAGCGAGGGACAGGGGGCTGGGACAGATACGCAGTATTTT. Its translation is CASSEGQGAGTDTQYF.

The rearrangement uses TRBV3-1 (or the pseudogene TRBV3-2) and TRBJ1-4; TRBD1 matches at 9 bases. V lost 0 bases and J lost 8; bases outside the gene matches: 10. This CDR3 has 17 residues. Germline values: CDR1 LGHDT, CDR2 YNNKEL (reference sequence). CDR3 amino acids: CASSQDYNRGLAEKLFF. CDR3 nucleotides: TGTGCCAGCAGCCAAGACTATAACAGGGGGCTTGCAGAAAAACTGTTTTTT.

This sequence joins TRBV7-9 and TRBJ2-7; 7 nucleotides line up with TRBD2. V was pared by 1 base and J by 2 bases, with 5 bases of the junction left unmatched. This CDR3 has 15 amino acids. Germline CDR1 and CDR2: SEHNR and FQNEAQ (reference sequence). The CDR3 loop is CASSLGLAVTYEQYF. The CDR3, as DNA: TGTGCCAGCAGCTTAGGTCTAGCGGTAACCTACGAGCAGTACTTC.

This clone was seen once. This chain connects TRBV7-2 to TRBJ2-7; 9 nucleotides align to TRBD2. Germline CDR1 is SGHTA and CDR2 is FQGNSA. The CDR3 has 16 amino acids. Trimming took 9 bases from V and 4 from J; bases not matched to a gene: 16. In DNA form, the CDR3 reads TGTGCCAGTCAGCGGGGGGCAGGCCGTGGGGCTTACGAGCAGTACTTC. Protein: CASQRGAGRGAYEQYF.

The J gene is TRBJ2-7, the V gene TRBV18; D is possibly TRBD2 (6 bases). Germline loops: CDR1 KGHSH, CDR2 LQKENI. This CDR3 comprises 15 residues. V shed 0 bases and J shed 2 bases, with 11 bases lying between them. The CDR3 loop is CASSPPRGGAYEQYF. For the CDR3, the DNA is TGTGCCAGCTCACCACCGCGGGGCGGTGCCTACGAGCAGTACTTC.

The gene calls are TRBV5-4 and TRBJ1-2, with TRBD1 identical over 9 bases. V was clipped by 5 bases and J by 4 bases; unmatched bases: 9. The CDR3 length is 15 residues. Germline CDR1 is SGHNT and CDR2 is YYREEE (reference sequence). The CDR3 is CASRPDRGDFYGYTF. CDR3 coding DNA: TGTGCCAGCAGACCAGACAGGGGGGATTTCTATGGCTACACCTTC. Filled out from reference TRBV5-4 and TRBJ1-2, the complete variable domain reads ETGVTQSPTHLIKTRGQQVTLRCSSQSGHNTVSWYQQALGQGPQFIFQYYREEENGRGNFPPRFSGLQFPNYSSELNVNALELDDSALYLCASRPDRGDFYGYTFGSGTRLTVV.

The rearrangement joins TRBV11-1 to TRBJ2-3; 11 nucleotides match TRBD2. This CDR3 region has 16 residues. V shed 5 bases, J shed 8 bases, and the junction held 12 bases outside the gene matches. CDR1 and CDR2 from the germline V gene are SGHAT and FQDESV (reference sequence). DNA for the CDR3: TGTGCCAGCAGCCTCGCCTTAGCGGGAGGGCCGGGTACGCAGTATTTT. Translating it yields CASSLALAGGPGTQYF.

The chain combines TRBV5-5 with TRBJ2-7, with D perhaps TRBD1 (5 bases). This CDR3 is 14 amino acids long. The germline gives CDR1 SGHKS, CDR2 YYEKEE (reference sequence). Trimming pared 3 bases from V and 2 bases from J, leaving 12 bases between. The DNA for the CDR3 is TGTGCCAGCAGCTCCCCCAGGGTTGCCTACGAGCAGTACTTC. Its translation is CASSSPRVAYEQYF.

This rearrangement joins TRBV4-1 to TRBJ2-1, with 7 positions matching TRBD1. CDR3 length equals 15 residues. Looked up from germline, CDR1 is MGHRA and CDR2 is YSYEKL. Trimming removed 3 bases from V and 9 bases from J; junction bases left unmatched: 11. The CDR3 is CASSHPHEGAFEQFF. The CDR3 DNA reads TGCGCCAGCAGCCACCCCCACGAGGGGGCATTTGAGCAGTTCTTC.

The CDR3 bases are TGTGCCAGCTCACCAGATGGGACAGGCAATGGCTACACCTTC. It specifies CASSPDGTGNGYTF. The V gene is TRBV18, the J gene TRBJ1-2; 8 positions match TRBD1. V shed 2 bases and J 6 bases; nucleotides not matched to a gene: 5. CDR1 is KGHSH and CDR2 is LQKENI in the germline V gene. The CDR3 has 14 amino acids.

The CDR3 DNA reads TGTGCCAGCAGAATCAAACAGGGCCCCAGCTCCTACGAGCAGTACTTC. Translated, it gives CASRIKQGPSSYEQYF. The V and J genes are TRBV2 and TRBJ2-7, with D tentatively TRBD1 (6 bases). Germline CDR1 and CDR2: SNHLY and FYNNEI. The CDR3 is 16 residues long. The V and J ends lost 6 bases and 0 bases respectively, with 18 bases between them.

V usage is TRBV30 and J usage is TRBJ1-2; perhaps TRBD1 as D (5 bases). The CDR3 has 13 residues. CDR1 is GTSNPN and CDR2 is SVGIG in the germline V gene (reference sequence). V lost 2 bases and J lost 8, with 15 bases in between. The CDR3 reads CAWSWGRVDGYTF. Written as DNA, the CDR3 is TGTGCCTGGAGTTGGGGCAGGGTTGACGGCTACACCTTC.

The CDR3 here is CASSPAGGELFF. CDR3 nucleotides: TGTGCCAGCAGTCCCGCCGGGGGGGAGCTGTTTTTT. V is TRBV27 and J is TRBJ2-2; D unclear. The V end was cut by 5 bases, the J end by 8 bases, with 9 bases between. This CDR3 is 12 amino acids long. CDR1 and CDR2 (germline): MNHEY, SMNVEV (reference sequence).

The gene calls are TRBV5-6 and TRBJ2-1, with TRBD2 identical over 8 bases. The length of the CDR3 is 12 residues. The trim removed 3 bases at V and 9 bases at J, leaving 2 bases unmatched. Germline values: CDR1 SGHDT, CDR2 YYEEEE. CDR3 DNA: TGTGCCAGCAGCTGGACTAGCAGTGAGCAGTTCTTC. Its protein is CASSWTSSEQFF.

The chain employs TRBV6-5 and TRBJ1-1, with 11 bases lining up with TRBD1. Trimming removed 5 bases from V and 4 bases from J; junction bases left unmatched: 6. This CDR3 is 15 amino acids long. The V gene's germline CDR1 is MNHEY and CDR2 SVGAGI. The CDR3 is CASSRPGTGGTEAFF. DNA for the CDR3: TGTGCCAGCAGTCGCCCCGGGACAGGGGGCACTGAAGCTTTCTTT.

This sequence joins TRBV12-3 or TRBV12-4 and TRBJ2-3, with D unclear. The CDR3 spans 13 residues. V was cut by 5 bases and J by 8 bases, with 14 bases left in between. CDR3 residues: CASSAPSLPTQYF. CDR3 coding DNA: TGTGCCAGCAGTGCCCCTAGTCTCCCTACGCAGTATTTT.

The chain has TRBV29-1 and TRBJ2-1, with 12 bases aligning to TRBD2. The V segment lost 6 bases and the J segment 10 bases; nucleotides outside the gene matches: 7. The germline CDR1 and CDR2 sequences are SQVTM and ANQGSEA. This CDR3 contains 13 residues. As DNA, the CDR3 is TGCAGCGTGCCCCGTCTAGCGGGGGGGGAGCAGTTCTTC. Protein: CSVPRLAGGEQFF.

The rearrangement uses TRBV6-6 and TRBJ2-5; 7 bases map to TRBD2. CDR1 is MNHNY, CDR2 SVGAGI, per germline (reference sequence). With V trimmed by 3 bases and J by 2 bases, 6 bases remained unmatched. The CDR3 loop spans 15 amino acids. CDR3 nucleotides: TGTGCCAGCAGTTATAATGGGGGAGGGCAAGAGACCCAGTACTTC. Translated: CASSYNGGGQETQYF.

The chain couples TRBV6-5 to TRBJ1-1; D remains ambiguous. Germline V CDR1 and CDR2: MNHEY, SVGAGI. Trimming left V 8 bases short and J 6 bases short, with 19 bases between. The CDR3 is made up of 14 amino acids. The DNA for the CDR3 is TGTGCCAGCGCCGGCGGCTCGGGGTTGCCTGAAGCTTTCTTT. Translating gives CASAGGSGLPEAFF.

This chain links TRBV7-3 with TRBJ1-2, with TRBD1 identical over 11 bases. The length of the CDR3 is 18 residues. With 1 base clipped from V and 4 bases from J, the junction kept 11 bases outside the gene matches. Per the germline V gene, CDR1 is SGHTA and CDR2 is FQGTGA. As DNA, the CDR3 is TGTGCCAGCAGCTTAAAGGCCCCCGGGACAGGGGGATTCTATGGCTACACCTTC. This encodes CASSLKAPGTGGFYGYTF.